The next 15 T cell receptor beta chains were all read from a single sample in a study of preoperative IRX-2 immunotherapy in early breast cancer. Treatment reported: preoperative locoregional IRX-2 cytokine immunotherapy. Here immunoSEQ multiplex PCR was the method, and the copy in TCRdb shows in-frame clones only, minus some. The sample has fewer than 40,000 clones, 90% to 95% seen once. The material was obtained from a patient treated with IRX-2 immunotherapy. These receptors originate from a human donor with breast cancer.

The chain employs TRBV6-5 and TRBJ1-5; D is possibly TRBD1 (6 bases). Trimming stripped 8 bases from V and 3 bases from J, with 14 bases between. Germline assignment: CDR1 MNHEY and CDR2 SVGAGI. This CDR3 comprises 14 residues. The CDR3 here is CASWKGGANQPQHF. For the CDR3, the DNA is TGTGCCAGCTGGAAAGGGGGTGCCAATCAGCCCCAGCATTTT.

V usage is TRBV5-1 and J usage is TRBJ2-3, with D perhaps being TRBD1 or TRBD2 (5 bases each). Per the germline V gene, CDR1 is SGHRS and CDR2 is YFSETQ. With 0 bases removed from V and 4 bases from J, the gap between germline ends came to 15 bases. This CDR3 is built from 16 residues. The chain's CDR3 is CASSLVLTRGADTQYF. CDR3 nucleotide sequence: TGCGCCAGCAGCTTGGTCCTGACCCGAGGGGCAGATACGCAGTATTTT.

The chain couples TRBV5-1 to TRBJ2-3, with unresolved D. From germline, CDR1 is SGHRS and CDR2 YFSETQ. The CDR3 sequence is 16 residues long. Trimming took off 0 bases at V and 0 bases at J, with 11 bases between the two ends. Written as DNA, the CDR3 is TGCGCCAGCAGCTTGGTTTTAGGAGCTAGCACAGATACGCAGTATTTT. This gives the protein CASSLVLGASTDTQYF.

This clone was counted a few times. This sequence joins TRBV5-6 and TRBJ1-5; 7 bases map to TRBD1. CDR3 length equals 17 residues. Trimming at V came to 2 bases and at J to 2 bases, leaving 10 bases not matched to a gene. Germline V CDR1 and CDR2: SGHDT, YYEEEE. In DNA, the CDR3 is TGTGCCAGCAGCTTATTTACAGGGGCCGGGGGCAATCAGCCCCAGCATTTT. Amino acids: CASSLFTGAGGNQPQHF.

This chain connects TRBV4-2 to TRBJ1-1; no firm D call. The CDR3 covers 14 residues. V lost 0 bases and J 6 bases, leaving 11 bases between the germline ends. Germline V lookup: CDR1 LGHNA, CDR2 YNFKEQ. CDR3 sequence (DNA): TGTGCCAGCAGCCAAGATGTGGGTATCGCTGAAGCTTTCTTT. This sequence encodes CASSQDVGIAEAFF.

The chain employs TRBV6-5 and TRBJ2-3, with D tentatively TRBD2 (6 bases). This CDR3 spans 13 amino acids. V was shortened by 5 bases and J by 5 bases, with 11 bases between the two germline ends. The germline CDR1 and CDR2 sequences are MNHEY and SVGAGI. The CDR3 DNA reads TGTGCCAGCAGTAGAAAAGCGGGAGATACGCAGTATTTT. The encoded protein is CASSRKAGDTQYF.

V and J are TRBV7-8 and TRBJ1-5; D gene unclear. The V end lost 5 bases, the J end lost 11 bases, and 19 bases lay between the germline ends. CDR3 length: 14 amino acids. Germline V gene data show CDR1 as SGHVS and CDR2 as FQNEAQ. The DNA of the CDR3 is TGTGCCAGCAGCCTATCGACTGGGTCTAGGACCCAGCATTTT. Encoded protein: CASSLSTGSRTQHF.

This chain links TRBV2 with TRBJ2-5; D may be TRBD2 (6 bases). The CDR3 is made up of 18 amino acids. V lost 1 base and J 4 bases, leaving 22 bases between the germline ends. Germline V gives CDR1 SNHLY, CDR2 FYNNEI. CDR3 nucleotides: TGTGCCAGCAGTGAAGAGCGGGCCGGTATTATACGGGGAGAGACCCAGTACTTC. Protein: CASSEERAGIIRGETQYF.

The V gene is TRBV5-1, the J gene TRBJ2-7; no definite D call. The CDR3 spans 12 residues. Germline V gene data show CDR1 as SGHRS and CDR2 as YFSETQ. The V end lost 5 bases, the J end lost 3 bases, and 9 bases lay between the germline ends. CDR3 in DNA: TGCGCCAGCAGGGATGAGGACTACGAGCAGTACTTC. Its protein is CASRDEDYEQYF.

The gene calls are TRBV19 and TRBJ2-3; TRBD2 matches at 9 bases. J gave up 3 bases and V 7 bases, and 5 bases lay outside the gene matches. Germline V gene sequence: CDR1 LNHDA, CDR2 SQIVND (reference sequence). The CDR3 has 14 residues. CDR3 amino acids: CASKSLAGTDTQYF. For the CDR3, the DNA is TGTGCCAGTAAAAGCCTAGCGGGAACAGATACGCAGTATTTT.

The rearrangement links TRBV29-1 to TRBJ1-5; D remains ambiguous. The CDR3 contains 13 residues. Germline values: CDR1 SQVTM, CDR2 ANQGSEA. Trimming took off 4 bases at V and 8 bases at J, with 15 bases between the two ends. CDR3 coding DNA: TGCAGCGTTGTACCAAGCCCGTTGGAGCCCCAGCATTTT. It specifies CSVVPSPLEPQHF.

The CDR3 spells CASSPYWGVPEQFF. The CDR3 nucleotides are TGTGCCAGCAGCCCCTACTGGGGGGTCCCTGAGCAGTTCTTC. The rearrangement uses TRBV5-4 and TRBJ2-1; tentatively, D is TRBD2 (6 bases). Germline V CDR1 and CDR2: SGHNT, YYREEE (reference sequence). CDR3 length: 14 residues. The ends were cut back, 4 bases at V and 9 bases at J, with 17 bases in the middle.

The V call is TRBV9, the J call TRBJ2-2; weak D call: TRBD2 (6 bases). The germline CDR1 and CDR2 sequences are SGDLS and YYNGEE. This CDR3 spans 16 amino acids. V shed 2 bases and J shed 3 bases, with 14 bases lying between them. The CDR3 reads CASSVGGLAHTGELFF. CDR3 DNA: TGTGCCAGCAGCGTGGGGGGACTGGCACACACCGGGGAGCTGTTTTTT. The variable domain in full, with the rest retrieved from reference TRBV9 and TRBJ2-2, is DSGVTQTPKHLITATGQRVTLRCSPRSGDLSVYWYQQSLDQGLQFLIQYYNGEERAKGNILERFSAQQFPDLHSELNLSSLELGDSALYFCASSVGGLAHTGELFFGEGSRLTVL.

The count of this clone is one. This chain links TRBV28 with TRBJ2-3, with D maybe TRBD2 (5 bases). There are 15 residues in the CDR3. Germline V lookup: CDR1 MDHEN, CDR2 SYDVKM. V lost 2 bases and J lost 2, with 11 bases in between. The CDR3 DNA follows: TGTGCCAGCAGTTTAAACGGACTCTCCACAGATACGCAGTATTTT. The encoded protein is CASSLNGLSTDTQYF. The variable domain in full, with the rest retrieved from reference TRBV28 and TRBJ2-3, is DVKVTQSSRYLVKRTGEKVFLECVQDMDHENMFWYRQDPGLGLRLIYFSYDVKMKEKGDIPEGYSVSREKKERFSLILESASTNQTSMYLCASSLNGLSTDTQYFGPGTRLTVL.

CDR3: CASSEEGHHPGETQYF. The CDR3, as DNA: TGTGCCAGCAGTGAAGAGGGGCATCATCCAGGAGAGACCCAGTACTTC. This chain connects TRBV2 to TRBJ2-5; D perhaps matches TRBD1 (5 bases). Trimming left V 1 base short and J 4 bases short, with 16 bases between. This CDR3 comprises 16 residues. Germline V gene lookup returns CDR1 SNHLY and CDR2 FYNNEI.